These 27 T cell receptor beta chains originate from one sample sequenced in a study of shared clonotypes between healthy human individuals. The table came from immunoSEQ multiplex PCR; TCRdb's copy has only in-frame clones and leaves some out. The sample lists around 990,000 clones, 60% to 80% occurring once. The sample taken for sequencing was memory CD4+ T cells from PBMCs. Stated subset: CD45RA-negative fraction. The source is a man aged 18 to 29 in good health. Some clones in this sample may be carry-over from other donors' samples.

V usage is TRBV28 and J usage is TRBJ2-7, with D possibly being TRBD1 or TRBD2 (5 bases each). There are 12 residues in the CDR3. Trimming took off 11 bases at V and 2 bases at J, with 13 bases between the two ends. Looked up from germline, CDR1 is MDHEN and CDR2 is SYDVKM. The CDR3 spells CAARDRTYEQYF. CDR3 nucleotide sequence: TGTGCCGCCCGGGACCGAACCTACGAGCAGTACTTC.

The chain carries TRBV18 and TRBJ1-2; 8 bases match TRBD1. V shed 6 bases and J 4 bases; nucleotides not matched to a gene: 13. Per the germline V gene, CDR1 is KGHSH and CDR2 is LQKENI. This CDR3 region has 16 residues. CDR3 nucleotides: TGTGCCAGCTCGCACGACAGGGGTTCGGAGGGCTATGGCTACACCTTC. Its translation: CASSHDRGSEGYGYTF. Using reference TRBV18 and TRBJ1-2 for the parts outside the CDR3, the full variable domain is NAGVMQNPRHLVRRRGQEARLRCSPMKGHSHVYWYRQLPEEGLKFMVYLQKENIIDESGMPKERFSAEFPKEGPSILRIQQVVRGDSAAYFCASSHDRGSEGYGYTFGSGTRLTVV.

As to this clone: At the DNA level, this CDR3 is encoded by other sequences in the same sample as well. The rearrangement joins TRBV5-4 to TRBJ2-2, with TRBD2 matching 7 bases. CDR3 length equals 16 residues. CDR1 is SGHNT, CDR2 YYREEE, per germline (reference sequence). With V trimmed by 4 bases and J by 0 bases, 6 bases remained unmatched. The CDR3 DNA follows: TGTGCCAGCAGCCCCGGGGGGAGGGCGAACACCGGGGAGCTGTTTTTT. It yields the protein CASSPGGRANTGELFF. Supplemented by reference TRBV5-4 and TRBJ2-2, the full variable domain reads ETGVTQSPTHLIKTRGQQVTLRCSSQSGHNTVSWYQQALGQGPQFIFQYYREEENGRGNFPPRFSGLQFPNYSSELNVNALELDDSALYLCASSPGGRANTGELFFGEGSRLTVL.

The rearrangement uses TRBV11-2 and TRBJ2-1, with a weak D call TRBD2 (5 bases). Trimming shortened V by 5 bases and J by 9 bases, and 20 bases separated the two germline ends. Germline CDR1 and CDR2: SGHAT and FQNNGV. There are 15 residues in the CDR3. The CDR3 sequence is CASSRRRPAEGEQFF. DNA for the CDR3: TGTGCCAGCAGCCGCCGGCGGCCCGCAGAGGGTGAGCAGTTCTTC.

This chain links TRBV10-2 with TRBJ2-7; TRBD2 matches 9 bases. The CDR3 has 16 residues. The germline gives CDR1 WSHSY, CDR2 SAAADI. V was clipped by 0 bases and J by 2 bases; unmatched bases: 5. The CDR3 DNA reads TGCGCCAGCAGTGAGTCGAGCGGGAGGTCCGCCTACGAGCAGTACTTC. Translating gives CASSESSGRSAYEQYF.

This clone was picked up a small number of times. The same CDR3 also results from other DNA sequences found in this sample. The V and J genes are TRBV7-9 and TRBJ2-2; the D is unclear. Germline CDR1 is SEHNR and CDR2 is FQNEAQ (reference sequence). V was clipped by 1 base and J by 2 bases, with 5 bases between them. There are 14 residues in the CDR3. The CDR3 nucleotides are TGTGCCAGCAGCTTAGACAGTAACACCGGGGAGCTGTTTTTT. Translating gives CASSLDSNTGELFF.

The rearrangement uses TRBV11-2 and TRBJ2-6, with 7 bases aligning to TRBD1. The CDR3 has 17 amino acids. The germline V gene has CDR1 SGHAT and CDR2 FQNNGV. The V gene end was trimmed by 1 base and the J gene end by 0 bases; junction bases not matched to a gene: 3. The CDR3 region has the DNA TGTGCCAGCAGCTTAGGAAACAGGGGCTCTGGGGCCAACGTCCTGACTTTC. It codes for CASSLGNRGSGANVLTF.

Only one count was recorded for this clone. The chain carries TRBV19 and TRBJ2-5, with TRBD1 as a possible D gene (6 bases). The CDR3 runs 13 residues. CDR1 LNHDA and CDR2 SQIVND come from the germline V gene (reference sequence). V dropped 7 bases and J dropped 2 bases, with 11 bases sitting between them. CDR3 nucleotide sequence: TGTGCCAGTATGGGCAGGGGACAAGAGACCCAGTACTTC. Translating it yields CASMGRGQETQYF.

There are a few counts of this clone. Other DNA sequences in this sample translate to the same CDR3. The V and J genes are TRBV6-5 and TRBJ2-1, with a possible D match to TRBD2 (5 bases). From germline, CDR1 is MNHEY and CDR2 SVGAGI. CDR3 length: 12 amino acids. Trimming pared 4 bases from V and 6 bases from J, leaving 7 bases between. Here the CDR3 reads CASSSDSNEQFF. The DNA of the CDR3 is TGTGCCAGCAGTTCGGACTCCAATGAGCAGTTCTTC.

The chain links TRBV7-6 to TRBJ1-3; D possibly corresponds to TRBD1 (6 bases). The CDR3 length is 16 residues. Trimming stripped 4 bases from V and 0 bases from J, with 13 bases between. CDR1 and CDR2 from the germline V gene are SGHVS and FNYEAQ. The CDR3 reads CASSSQGRTSGNTIYF. For the CDR3, the DNA is TGTGCCAGCAGCTCCCAGGGGAGGACCTCTGGAAACACCATATATTTT.

The J gene is TRBJ1-2, the V gene TRBV9; D perhaps matches TRBD1 (5 bases). Germline lookup yields CDR1 SGDLS and CDR2 YYNGEE. The CDR3 is made up of 13 amino acids. Trimming cost V 5 bases and J 8 bases, with 16 bases left between them. This CDR3 is CASRTGSPGGYTF. The CDR3 DNA follows: TGTGCCAGCAGAACGGGCAGCCCAGGGGGCTACACCTTC.

The chain uses TRBV5-4 and TRBJ1-3, with D maybe TRBD1 (5 bases). The germline CDR1 and CDR2 sequences are SGHNT and YYREEE (reference sequence). V gave up 5 bases and J gave up 0 bases, with 15 bases separating them. The CDR3 is made up of 16 amino acids. In DNA form, the CDR3 reads TGTGCCAGCAGGAATTATCAGGGTGCCTCTGGAAACACCATATATTTT. This encodes CASRNYQGASGNTIYF.

This clone has only one observation. In the same sample, other DNA sequences code for this CDR3. This chain links TRBV9 with TRBJ2-1, with 14 nucleotides matching TRBD2. Per germline, CDR1 SGDLS and CDR2 YYNGEE. Germline trimming cut 3 bases from V and 0 bases from J; bases unmatched to any gene: 2. The CDR3 covers 17 residues. This CDR3 reads CASSEGTSGSSYNEQFF. DNA for the CDR3: TGTGCCAGCAGCGAGGGGACTAGCGGGAGCTCCTACAATGAGCAGTTCTTC. Combining the CDR3 with reference TRBV9 and TRBJ2-1 gives the whole variable domain DSGVTQTPKHLITATGQRVTLRCSPRSGDLSVYWYQQSLDQGLQFLIQYYNGEERAKGNILERFSAQQFPDLHSELNLSSLELGDSALYFCASSEGTSGSSYNEQFFGPGTRLTVL.

The J gene is TRBJ1-3, the V gene TRBV19; D gene unclear. V gave up 1 base and J gave up 0 bases, with 7 bases separating them. Per the germline V gene, CDR1 is LNHDA and CDR2 is SQIVND (reference sequence). CDR3 length: 15 residues. The CDR3 sequence is CASSIALYSGNTIYF. The CDR3 nucleotides are TGTGCCAGTAGTATAGCCCTGTACTCTGGAAACACCATATATTTT. Based on the CDR3 plus reference TRBV19 and TRBJ1-3, the full variable domain is DGGITQSPKYLFRKEGQNVTLSCEQNLNHDAMYWYRQDPGQGLRLIYYSQIVNDFQKGDIAEGYSVSREKKESFPLTVTSAQKNPTAFYLCASSIALYSGNTIYFGEGSWLTVV.

This clone appeared a single time. The CDR3 DNA is TGTGCCAGCAGTGAAGCGGTAGGCCACTACGAGCAGTACTTC. This codes for CASSEAVGHYEQYF. J is TRBJ2-7 and V is TRBV2; D remains ambiguous. Trimming pared 0 bases from V and 3 bases from J, leaving 9 bases between. CDR1 is SNHLY, CDR2 FYNNEI, per germline. The CDR3 is 14 amino acids. Full variable domain (rest looked up from reference TRBV2 and TRBJ2-7): EPEVTQTPSHQVTQMGQEVILRCVPISNHLYFYWYRQILGQKVEFLVSFYNNEISEKSEIFDDQFSVERPDGSNFTLKIRSTKLEDSAMYFCASSEAVGHYEQYFGPGTRLTVT.

This sequence joins TRBV12-5 and TRBJ1-2; D gene uncertain. V lost 6 bases to trimming and J lost 5 bases, with 13 bases between them. This CDR3 region has 13 residues. CDR1 LGHNT and CDR2 FRNRAP come from the germline V gene. In DNA form, the CDR3 reads TGTGCTAGTGGGGTAGGGATTGGTTATGGCTACACCTTC. It encodes CASGVGIGYGYTF.

The chain joins TRBV7-9 to TRBJ2-1; a possible D gene is TRBD1 (5 bases). The germline gives CDR1 SEHNR, CDR2 FQNEAQ (reference sequence). V shed 4 bases and J shed 4 bases, with 8 bases lying between them. The CDR3 has 13 residues. The CDR3, as DNA: TGTGCCAGCAGCTCCCGACAGTACAATGAGCAGTTCTTC. Amino acid sequence: CASSSRQYNEQFF.

This clone was counted many times. Other DNA sequences in this sample translate to the same CDR3. V gene TRBV27 combines with J gene TRBJ1-2; 7 bases line up with TRBD1. Trimming at V came to 0 bases and at J to 4 bases, leaving 5 bases not matched to a gene. There are 15 residues in the CDR3. Per the germline V gene, CDR1 is MNHEY and CDR2 is SMNVEV (reference sequence). For the CDR3, the DNA is TGTGCCAGCAGTTTATCGCAGGGGGTGGGCTATGGCTACACCTTC. This translates into CASSLSQGVGYGYTF.

The chain has TRBV28 and TRBJ1-2; TRBD1 is a possible D gene (6 bases). CDR1 is MDHEN and CDR2 is SYDVKM in the germline V gene. This CDR3 has 14 residues. V was shortened by 5 bases and J by 3 bases, with 13 bases between the two germline ends. Here the CDR3 DNA reads TGTGCCAGCAGTCTGACAGACAGGTACTATGGCTACACCTTC. This codes for CASSLTDRYYGYTF.

The rearrangement joins TRBV9 to TRBJ1-4, with a weak D call TRBD1 (5 bases). The germline V gene has CDR1 SGDLS and CDR2 YYNGEE. V was clipped by 4 bases and J by 5 bases, with 15 bases between them. The CDR3 has 15 amino acids. This chain's CDR3 is CASSFRDVRNEKLFF. CDR3 nucleotides: TGTGCCAGCAGCTTCCGGGACGTGAGGAATGAAAAACTGTTTTTT.

The chain has TRBV5-1 and TRBJ2-7; TRBD1 might be the D (5 bases). The CDR3 is made up of 13 amino acids. Germline V gene data show CDR1 as SGHRS and CDR2 as YFSETQ. V lost 7 bases and J lost 6, with 17 bases in between. CDR3 region: CASAWGSLGEQYF. DNA of the CDR3: TGCGCCAGCGCTTGGGGCAGTCTCGGCGAGCAGTACTTC. Full variable domain (remainder filled in from reference TRBV5-1 and TRBJ2-7): KAGVTQTPRYLIKTRGQQVTLSCSPISGHRSVSWYQQTPGQGLQFLFEYFSETQRNKGNFPGRFSGRQFSNSRSEMNVSTLELGDSALYLCASAWGSLGEQYFGPGTRLTVT.

V and J are TRBV6-6 and TRBJ2-5, with TRBD1 matching over 10 bases. In germline, CDR1 is MNHNY, CDR2 SVGAGI (reference sequence). The CDR3 loop spans 15 amino acids. Trimming removed 6 bases from V and 2 bases from J; junction bases left unmatched: 6. CDR3 residues: CASSRQGAGQETQYF. The DNA for the CDR3 is TGTGCCAGCAGCCGACAGGGGGCGGGACAAGAGACCCAGTACTTC.

This chain joins TRBV28 and TRBJ1-5; no clear D gene. The V and J ends lost 8 bases and 9 bases respectively, with 11 bases between them. This CDR3 has 11 amino acids. CDR1 and CDR2 from the germline V gene are MDHEN and SYDVKM. The CDR3 protein is CASFRSGPQHF. In DNA form, the CDR3 reads TGTGCCAGCTTTAGGAGTGGGCCCCAGCATTTT.

About this clone: A read error may account for a junction end that differs from germline. J is TRBJ2-5 and V is TRBV29-1; D not resolved. This CDR3 contains 12 residues. Germline CDR1 is SQVTM and CDR2 is ANQGSEA. CDR3 nucleotide sequence: TGCAGCGTTGTAGCTGGGGTAGAGGCCCAGTACTTC. Its protein product is CSVVAGVEAQYF.

The CDR3 nucleotides read TGTGCCAGCAGCCGAAATGGGGGACAGGGGTACGCCGAGCAGTACTTC. It yields the protein CASSRNGGQGYAEQYF. This chain joins TRBV5-4 and TRBJ2-7, with 10 bases matching TRBD1. CDR3 length: 16 residues. Germline CDR1 and CDR2: SGHNT and YYREEE (reference sequence). Trimming cost V 4 bases and J 6 bases; bases outside gene matches: 13.

Only one count was recorded for this clone. The rearrangement joins TRBV11-2 to TRBJ2-7; TRBD1 aligns across 9 bases. This CDR3 spans 16 amino acids. With 5 bases clipped from V and 2 bases from J, the junction kept 10 bases outside the gene matches. Germline CDR1 reads SGHAT; CDR2 reads FQNNGV. The chain's CDR3 is CASSTLPGQGPYEQYF. The CDR3 coding sequence is TGTGCCAGCAGCACGCTCCCGGGACAGGGACCCTACGAGCAGTACTTC. Full variable domain (remainder filled in from reference TRBV11-2 and TRBJ2-7): EAGVAQSPRYKIIEKRQSVAFWCNPISGHATLYWYQQILGQGPKLLIQFQNNGVVDDSQLPKDRFSAERLKGVDSTLKIQPAKLEDSAVYLCASSTLPGQGPYEQYFGPGTRLTVT.

Remarks on this clone: One end of the junction does not line up with germline, which may come from a read error. This chain joins TRBV25-1 and TRBJ1-1, with 9 bases lining up with TRBD1. The germline V gene encodes CDR1 MGHDK and CDR2 SYGVNS. The CDR3 contains 15 residues. The DNA for the CDR3 is TGTGCCAGCAGTTACGGGACAGGGATGAAAACTGAAGCTTTCTTT. Residues: CASSYGTGMKTEAFF.